These 7 T cell receptor beta chains originate from one sample sequenced in a study of CD8 T cells in ankylosing spondylitis. TCRdb redid the calling of the 5' RACE reads with MiXCR, one entry per CDR3 protein. The table has 220,000 or so distinct CDR3 sequences, more than 9% seen once. The sample comprised blood, either unsorted or a sorted T cell fraction (not recorded which). The receptors stem from a male donor with ankylosing spondylitis or in good health (not recorded which).

This clonotype appeared many times. The chain joins TRBV20-1 to TRBJ2-1; maybe TRBD2 (6 bases). Trimming took 6 bases from V and 6 from J, leaving 18 bases between them. Germline loops: CDR1 DFQATT, CDR2 SNEGSKA (reference sequence). The CDR3 loop spans 14 amino acids. The CDR3 protein is CSAHSGLRPNEQFF. The CDR3 DNA is TGCAGTGCCCATTCGGGACTCCGCCCCAATGAGCAGTTCTTC.

This clonotype has only a few counts. The CDR3 is CASSPGQLYEKLFF. The DNA for the CDR3 is TGTGCCAGCAGCCCCGGACAGTTATACGAAAAACTGTTTTTT. The chain has TRBV12-3 or TRBV12-4 and TRBJ1-4; possibly TRBD1 for D (6 bases). The CDR3 has 14 residues. Deletions cut 6 bases from V and 8 bases from J, with 16 bases between.

This clonotype was detected a few times. The V gene is TRBV7-2, the J gene TRBJ1-1, with unresolved D. Trimming took 1 base from V and 0 from J, leaving 12 bases between them. The CDR3 contains 16 residues. Germline-derived CDR1 and CDR2 are SGHTA and FQGNSA. The CDR3 sequence is CASSLGLGSMNTEAFF. The CDR3 DNA reads TGTGCCAGCAGCTTAGGGCTGGGTTCCATGAACACTGAAGCTTTCTTT.

At least ten counts were recorded for this clonotype. This chain connects TRBV5-1 to TRBJ1-1, with D possibly matching TRBD1 (5 bases). Per the germline V gene, CDR1 is SGHRS and CDR2 is YFSETQ. The CDR3 totals 15 residues. Trimming removed 1 base at V and 2 bases at J, with 12 bases between. DNA of the CDR3: TGCGCCAGCAGCTTGAACCCGCAGGGAAACACTGAAGCTTTCTTT. It specifies CASSLNPQGNTEAFF.

This clonotype was observed many times. The chain is built from TRBV20-1 and TRBJ1-3, with D perhaps matching TRBD1 (5 bases). Trimming pared 1 base from V and 1 base from J, leaving 8 bases between. Germline-derived CDR1 and CDR2 are DFQATT and SNEGSKA (reference sequence). CDR3 length: 14 residues. This CDR3 is CSARVQGSGNTIYF. The CDR3 DNA reads as TGCAGTGCTAGAGTTCAGGGATCTGGAAACACCATATATTTT.

This clonotype has a count of ten or more. V and J are TRBV5-1 and TRBJ2-5; D uncertain. V lost 1 base to trimming and J lost 0 bases, with 7 bases between them. Germline-derived CDR1 and CDR2 are SGHRS and YFSETQ. The CDR3 consists of 14 residues. The CDR3 is CASSLRVNQETQYF. CDR3 bases: TGCGCCAGCAGCTTGCGGGTCAACCAAGAGACCCAGTACTTC.

This clonotype turned up a few times. This chain connects TRBV18 to TRBJ1-5; D possibly corresponds to TRBD1 (5 bases). V lost 3 bases, J lost 6 bases, and 18 bases lay in between. From germline, CDR1 is KGHSH and CDR2 LQKENI. There are 16 residues in the CDR3. CDR3 residues: CASSPPDVGVRQPQHF. The CDR3 DNA sequence: TGTGCCAGCTCACCTCCTGATGTGGGGGTTCGTCAGCCCCAGCATTTT. Complete variable domain (other parts from reference TRBV18 and TRBJ1-5): NAGVMQNPRHLVRRRGQEARLRCSPMKGHSHVYWYRQLPEEGLKFMVYLQKENIIDESGMPKERFSAEFPKEGPSILRIQQVVRGDSAAYFCASSPPDVGVRQPQHFGDGTRLSIL.